This T cell receptor beta chain appears in the sequencing data of a study of T-cell reconstitution after alpha-beta-depleted transplantation in children. Study outcomes and limitations: The study traced high day-60 TCRbeta diversity in some patients to surviving recipient T cells and thymic progenitors. About two months after transplant, alpha-beta T cells reportedly came from several hundred expanded graft clones.

The CDR3 loop spans 19 amino acids. The V gene lost 2 bases and the J gene lost 0 bases, with 21 bases spanning the gap. Germline V gene data show CDR1 as MNHEY and CDR2 as SVGAGI. This clonotype occurred a few times. Its antigen is still unknown. Unique molecular identifiers were incorporated during preparation of the TCRbeta library. A single record per CDR3 protein comes from TCRdb applying MiXCR to the PCR reads. The data show hundreds of thousands of distinct CDR3 sequences, around 13% seen once. This sample comprised PBMCs, obtained before TCRalphabeta/CD19-depleted stem cell transplant. The J gene is TRBJ2-3, the V gene TRBV6-5; unclear D gene. This receptor was identified in a girl aged 2-15 years with congenital amegakaryocytic thrombocytopenia, due to receive a stem cell transplant. This CDR3 is CASSYGFRIGQLSTDTQYF. The CDR3 DNA reads TGTGCCAGCAGTTACGGTTTCCGTATTGGCCAGCTCAGCACAGATACGCAGTATTTT.